This is a list of T cell receptor beta chains from one sample in a study of identical twins. In TCRdb, the 5' RACE reads were re-called with MiXCR into one record per CDR3 protein. The data hold about 660,000 distinct CDR3 sequences, with more than 6.5% observed a single time. This same sample was also taken into another study, of yellow fever vaccine responses in identical twins.

Sequenced material: PBMCs. The receptors shown here come from a woman aged 18-29 years in good health. Each CDR3 is given with its conserved first and last residue. The D gene is left open where the match is weak. Some rows mark clone size as missing; the rest say once, few, many or name a class of expanded clone.

j_call d_call v_call clone_size cdr3_aa cdr3_nt
TRBJ2-5 TRBD2 TRBV28 - CASSFGLAGGDVRETQYF TGTGCCAGCAGTTTTGGGCTAGCGGGAGGGGACGTCCGGGAGACCCAGTACTTC
TRBJ1-2 - TRBV12-3/TRBV12-4 many CASSLGTPSYGYTF TGTGCCAGCAGTCTCGGGACACCTTCATATGGCTACACCTTC
TRBJ2-1 - TRBV5-1 many CASSLEGLHNEQFF TGCGCCAGCAGCTTGGAGGGACTTCACAATGAGCAGTTCTTC
TRBJ2-5 - TRBV5-1 - CASSLEGLGETQYF TGCGCCAGCAGCTTGGAGGGGTTGGGGGAGACCCAGTACTTC
TRBJ2-3 - TRBV29-1 - CSILEGDTQYF TGCAGCATCTTAGAGGGGGATACGCAGTATTTT
TRBJ2-2 - TRBV3-1 few CASSAAGGRTGELFF TGTGCCAGCAGCGCAGCCGGGGGACGGACCGGGGAGCTGTTTTTT
TRBJ2-3 TRBD2 TRBV10-3 many CAISVAGGTDTQYF TGTGCCATCAGTGTAGCGGGGGGCACAGATACGCAGTATTTT
TRBJ2-7 - TRBV28 few CASSPLTGTSYEQYF TGTGCCAGCAGTCCCCTTACCGGGACCTCCTACGAGCAGTACTTC
TRBJ1-1 - TRBV28 - CASSAPGGTEAFF TGTGCCAGCAGTGCCCCGGGGGGCACTGAAGCTTTCTTT
TRBJ1-1 TRBD1 TRBV3-1 many CASGRQGGLVAFF TGTGCCAGCGGAAGACAGGGGGGATTAGTAGCTTTCTTT
TRBJ1-1 - TRBV28 few CAGGGDPRTEAFF TGTGCCGGGGGAGGAGACCCGAGGACTGAAGCTTTCTTT
TRBJ1-1 - TRBV10-3 - CAISESNGLLIEAFF TGTGCCATCAGTGAGTCGAACGGATTGCTGATTGAAGCTTTCTTT
TRBJ2-7 TRBD2 TRBV18 - CASSRAGDEQYF TGTGCCAGCTCACGAGCGGGGGACGAGCAGTACTTC
TRBJ2-1 - TRBV6-5 - CASSSSTNNEQFF TGTGCCAGCAGCTCCTCGACCAACAATGAGCAGTTCTTC
TRBJ2-7 TRBD1 TRBV6-2/TRBV6-3 few CASTQRTGSSYEQYF TGTGCCAGCACCCAGAGGACAGGGAGCTCCTACGAGCAGTACTTC